Listed here are 23 T cell receptor beta chains from one sample, sequenced in a study of neoadjuvant anti-PD-1 for oral cavity cancer listed by TCRdb under 2021. This specimen's time point label, interpreted: before neoadjuvant nivolumab. Library preparation was by the immunoSEQ multiplex PCR assay. Held by TCRdb, this immuneACCESS table contains in-frame sequences only and omits some clones. Under half of the omission traces to an unresolved V gene where checked; the cause of the rest is unknown. In all, the sample holds some 7,100 clones, and about 60% of those were seen once. About 6% of the sample is held by the ten biggest clonotypes. The source was tumor tissue, collected before nivolumab (anti-PD-1) treatment. The receptor set was obtained from a person aged 35 to 85 with oral cavity squamous cell carcinoma.

The chain uses TRBV5-6 and TRBJ2-5; D is undetermined. CDR1 is SGHDT, CDR2 YYEEEE, per germline. Between the trimmed V and J ends, which lost 5 bases and 2 bases, there was a span of 10 bases. CDR3 size: 13 residues. The CDR3 here is CASSLPVQETQYF. Written as DNA, the CDR3 is TGTGCCAGCAGTCTCCCGGTACAAGAGACCCAGTACTTC.

This clone was counted between two and nine times. The chain has TRBV10-2 and TRBJ1-2, with D unresolved. The CDR3 is 13 residues long. V was trimmed by 3 bases and J by 0 bases, leaving 5 bases between them. Germline V gene sequence: CDR1 WSHSY, CDR2 SAAADI. CDR3 protein: CASSDPPNYGYTF. The CDR3 DNA reads TGCGCCAGCAGTGATCCCCCTAACTATGGCTACACCTTC.

This clone was seen a handful of times. V gene TRBV18 combines with J gene TRBJ1-5; no clear D gene. Germline V CDR1 and CDR2: KGHSH, LQKENI. V gave up 3 bases and J gave up 6 bases, with 12 bases separating them. The CDR3 spans 14 residues. This CDR3 is CASSPQALGQPQHF. The CDR3 nucleotides are TGTGCCAGCTCACCGCAGGCGTTAGGTCAGCCCCAGCATTTT.

The CDR3 reads CASSFAGSPYEQYF. The CDR3 DNA reads as TGTGCCAGTAGTTTTGCAGGCTCGCCCTACGAGCAGTACTTC. This chain connects TRBV19 to TRBJ2-7; no firm D call. Germline V gives CDR1 LNHDA, CDR2 SQIVND (reference sequence). The CDR3 contains 14 residues. Trimming took 5 bases from V and 2 from J, leaving 13 bases between them.

The rearrangement joins TRBV10-3 to TRBJ2-2; 9 nucleotides agree with TRBD1. Germline CDR1 is ENHRY and CDR2 is SYGVKD. CDR3 size: 15 residues. Unmatched junction bases numbered 6, after V lost 6 bases and J lost 4 bases. The CDR3 DNA is TGTGCCATCAGCGGACAGGGGATCGGCACCGGGGAGCTGTTTTTT. Translating it yields CAISGQGIGTGELFF.

This chain links TRBV6-1 with TRBJ1-2; tentatively, D is TRBD1 (5 bases). The V gene's germline CDR1 is MNHNS and CDR2 SASEGT. Trimming pared 7 bases from V and 8 bases from J, leaving 11 bases between. The CDR3 is made up of 11 amino acids. For the CDR3, the DNA is TGTGCCAGCACAGGGCTGGTCGGCTACACCTTC. Residues: CASTGLVGYTF.

This sequence joins TRBV18 and TRBJ1-6; 10 bases agree with TRBD1. V lost 1 base, J lost 7 bases, and 4 bases stayed unmatched. This CDR3 is built from 16 residues. Germline-derived CDR1 and CDR2 are KGHSH and LQKENI. CDR3 region: CASSPQKDRGNSPLHF. The CDR3 DNA sequence: TGTGCCAGCTCACCACAGAAGGACAGGGGGAATTCACCCCTCCACTTT.

The chain combines TRBV7-2 with TRBJ2-7; tentatively, D is TRBD2 (7 bases). There are 12 residues in the CDR3. The germline CDR1 and CDR2 sequences are SGHTA and FQGNSA. V lost 11 bases and J 1 base, leaving 12 bases between the germline ends. Here the CDR3 DNA reads TGTGCCGCGGGGGCTTCGTCCTACGAGCAGTACTTC. Its translation is CAAGASSYEQYF.

The chain combines TRBV28 with TRBJ2-7; 8 bases are a match to TRBD2. CDR3 length: 13 residues. V shed 6 bases and J 0 bases; nucleotides not matched to a gene: 1. Germline V lookup: CDR1 MDHEN, CDR2 SYDVKM. The DNA for the CDR3 is TGTGCCAGCAGCGCGGGAGGCTCCTACGAGCAGTACTTC. It encodes CASSAGGSYEQYF.

This clone has more than one count but fewer than ten. This chain connects TRBV5-8 to TRBJ2-2; the D call may be TRBD1 or TRBD2 (5 bases each). V lost 2 bases and J lost 0, with 14 bases in between. The length of the CDR3 is 17 residues. Per germline, CDR1 SGHTS and CDR2 YDEGEE. CDR3 sequence: CASSFGGIPANTGELFF. For the CDR3, the DNA is TGTGCCAGCAGCTTTGGGGGTATCCCCGCGAACACCGGGGAGCTGTTTTTT.

The chain employs TRBV5-6 and TRBJ1-2; D ambiguous. Trimming left V 0 bases short and J 8 bases short, with 11 bases between. The CDR3 sequence is 13 residues long. Germline V gene sequence: CDR1 SGHDT, CDR2 YYEEEE. The CDR3 sequence is CASSLVGVGGYTF. The CDR3 nucleotides read TGTGCCAGCAGCTTGGTTGGGGTAGGGGGCTACACCTTC.

The chain employs TRBV11-1 and TRBJ2-3; TRBD2 might be the D (6 bases). The CDR3 loop spans 14 amino acids. Trimming removed 2 bases from V and 4 bases from J, with 10 bases in between. Per germline, CDR1 SGHAT and CDR2 FQDESV (reference sequence). CDR3: CASSLSIAADTQYF. CDR3 bases: TGTGCCAGCAGCTTATCAATAGCGGCAGATACGCAGTATTTT.

This clone was counted only a few times. The chain joins TRBV9 to TRBJ2-1; 7 bases align to TRBD2. CDR1 and CDR2 from the germline V gene are SGDLS and YYNGEE. V shed 0 bases, J shed 8 bases, and the junction held 8 bases outside the gene matches. This CDR3 region has 15 residues. The DNA for the CDR3 is TGTGCCAGCAGCGTAGGCGGGAGTGGGGGGGATGAGCAGTTCTTC. It translates to CASSVGGSGGDEQFF.

This clone has only a few counts. The V gene is TRBV27, the J gene TRBJ1-1; the D is unclear. Deletions cut 1 base from V and 1 base from J, with 4 bases between. CDR1 MNHEY and CDR2 SMNVEV come from the germline V gene (reference sequence). This CDR3 is 13 amino acids long. The CDR3 reads CASSLFGNTEAFF. As DNA, the CDR3 is TGTGCCAGCAGTTTATTCGGGAACACTGAAGCTTTCTTT.

The gene calls are TRBV20-1 and TRBJ2-1; no reliable D call. Trimming pared 6 bases from V and 5 bases from J, leaving 8 bases between. The CDR3 runs 11 residues. The V gene's germline CDR1 is DFQATT and CDR2 SNEGSKA (reference sequence). The chain's CDR3 is CSALTHNEQFF. As DNA, the CDR3 is TGCAGTGCCCTTACGCACAATGAGCAGTTCTTC.

The chain has TRBV7-2 and TRBJ1-4; 10 nucleotides align to TRBD1. Per the germline V gene, CDR1 is SGHTA and CDR2 is FQGNSA. J gave up 5 bases and V 4 bases, and 1 base lay outside the gene matches. The CDR3 totals 14 residues. The CDR3 protein is CASSSDRGNEKLFF. CDR3 DNA sequence: TGTGCCAGCAGCTCGGACAGGGGGAATGAAAAACTGTTTTTT.

V is TRBV6-5 and J is TRBJ2-7, with D perhaps TRBD2 (7 bases). V lost 6 bases and J lost 3, with 12 bases in between. From germline, CDR1 is MNHEY and CDR2 SVGAGI. The length of the CDR3 is 13 residues. Written as DNA, the CDR3 is TGTGCCAGCAGGAAGGGGGGGAGCTACGAGCAGTACTTC. Translated, it gives CASRKGGSYEQYF.

The genes are TRBV5-1 and TRBJ2-3, with D perhaps assigned TRBD1 or TRBD2 (5 bases each). The CDR3 covers 15 residues. V was cut by 2 bases and J by 2 bases, with 12 bases left in between. Germline assignment: CDR1 SGHRS and CDR2 YFSETQ. For the CDR3, the DNA is TGCGCCAGCAGCTTAGTGGGGACCCTCACAGATACGCAGTATTTT. It is translated as CASSLVGTLTDTQYF.

The chain carries TRBV4-1 and TRBJ1-1; D unclear. V was pared by 0 bases and J by 3 bases, with 14 bases between. The CDR3 is 16 amino acids. The germline V gene has CDR1 MGHRA and CDR2 YSYEKL. CDR3 sequence (DNA): TGCGCCAGCAGCCAAGAAGGAACAGTTGGATACACTGAAGCTTTCTTT. Translated, it gives CASSQEGTVGYTEAFF.

This CDR3 reads CASSPELAGGVGELFF. CDR3 in DNA: TGCGCCAGCAGCCCGGAACTAGCGGGAGGGGTCGGGGAGCTGTTTTTT. V usage is TRBV5-1 and J usage is TRBJ2-2, with TRBD2 matching over 13 bases. Trimming removed 4 bases from V and 7 bases from J; junction bases left unmatched: 7. Germline CDR1 SGHRS, CDR2 YFSETQ. The length of the CDR3 is 16 residues.

The sample holds one count of this clone. J is TRBJ1-6 and V is TRBV18, with 10 bases lining up with TRBD1. The length of the CDR3 is 15 residues. Trimming took 1 base from V and 7 from J; bases not matched to a gene: 1. CDR1 and CDR2 from the germline V gene are KGHSH and LQKENI. The CDR3 loop reads CASSPQGQGNSPLHF. The CDR3 bases are TGTGCCAGCTCACCACAGGGACAGGGGAATTCACCCCTCCACTTT.

The rearrangement joins TRBV5-1 to TRBJ2-7; D is ambiguous. The CDR3 runs 15 residues. Trimming stripped 4 bases from V and 6 bases from J, with 20 bases between. Germline lookup yields CDR1 SGHRS and CDR2 YFSETQ. CDR3 DNA: TGCGCCAGCAGCCCCCCCCCCATGGGCCTCGGCGAGCAGTACTTC. It specifies CASSPPPMGLGEQYF.

This chain connects TRBV27 to TRBJ2-2, with D possibly matching TRBD2 (6 bases). V gave up 7 bases and J gave up 1 base, with 16 bases separating them. Germline values: CDR1 MNHEY, CDR2 SMNVEV (reference sequence). The length of the CDR3 is 16 residues. CDR3 protein: CASTGRGAQNTGELFF. The CDR3 coding sequence is TGTGCCAGCACCGGGAGAGGGGCGCAGAACACCGGGGAGCTGTTTTTT.